These T cell receptor beta chains were read from a single sample in a study of T cell changes during pregnancy in multiple sclerosis. Some clones are missing from TCRdb's copy, which holds only in-frame ones; the method was immunoSEQ multiplex PCR. There are approximately 37,000 clones in the sample; 75% to 95% occur only once, and under 0.4% lies in the top ten. The specimen was CD4+ T cells from peripheral blood mononuclear cells, collected in the third trimester of pregnancy. These receptors originate from a female donor in good health, enrolled as a control in a pregnancy study. CDR3s include the opening cysteine and the closing phenylalanine or tryptophan. The D gene is left open where the match is weak. Expanded clones get a size class; other rows say once, few or many, or leave the size out.

J gene: TRBJ1-5; V gene: TRBV19; clone size: .; D gene: .; CDR3 DNA: TGTGCCAGTATGGTAGACGGTGGGGCCAACCAGCCCCAGCATTTT; CDR3 protein: CASMVDGGANQPQHF
J gene: TRBJ1-1; V gene: TRBV4-1; clone size: .; D gene: .; CDR3 DNA: TGCGCCAGCAAAAACACCCCGGGTAACACTGAAGCTTTCTTT; CDR3 protein: CASKNTPGNTEAFF
J gene: TRBJ2-3; V gene: TRBV6-6; clone size: once; D gene: TRBD1; CDR3 DNA: TGTGCCAGCAGTCCCGGGACAGGGTTGACAGATACGCAGTATTTT; CDR3 protein: CASSPGTGLTDTQYF
J gene: TRBJ2-3; V gene: TRBV5-4; clone size: .; D gene: TRBD2; CDR3 DNA: TGTGCCAGCAGCCGCCCGGCACTAGCGGGGATAGATACGCAGTATTTT; CDR3 protein: CASSRPALAGIDTQYF
J gene: TRBJ2-2; V gene: TRBV6-5; clone size: .; D gene: .; CDR3 DNA: TGTGCCAGCAGTTCCGTCGTCGGGGAGCTGTTTTTT; CDR3 protein: CASSSVVGELFF
J gene: TRBJ1-1; V gene: TRBV11-2; clone size: .; D gene: .; CDR3 DNA: TGTGCCAGCAGCTGGGGGGAAAACACTGAAGCTTTCTTT; CDR3 protein: CASSWGENTEAFF
J gene: TRBJ1-1; V gene: TRBV4-2; clone size: .; D gene: .; CDR3 DNA: TGTGCCAGCAGTTATGAGACTGGGGCCCCTTTGGCTTTCTTT; CDR3 protein: CASSYETGAPLAFF
J gene: TRBJ2-6; V gene: TRBV5-1; clone size: .; D gene: .; CDR3 DNA: TGCGCCAGCAGCTTTGCCAGGATGTTGGCTGGGGCCAACGTCCTGACTTTC; CDR3 protein: CASSFARMLAGANVLTF
J gene: TRBJ1-2; V gene: TRBV28; clone size: .; D gene: TRBD1; CDR3 DNA: TGTGCCAGCAGGCGGGACAGTAGTTACCCTAACTATGGCTACACCTTC; CDR3 protein: CASRRDSSYPNYGYTF
J gene: TRBJ2-3; V gene: TRBV1; clone size: .; D gene: .; CDR3 DNA: TGCACCAGCAGCCAAGATACCGGGAGGGCTATTGTAGATACGCAGTATTTT; CDR3 protein: CTSSQDTGRAIVDTQYF
J gene: TRBJ2-7; V gene: TRBV30; clone size: .; D gene: .; CDR3 DNA: TGTGCCTGGAGCCTAGGGGCCCAATACGAGCAGTACTTC; CDR3 protein: CAWSLGAQYEQYF
J gene: TRBJ2-6; V gene: TRBV19; clone size: .; D gene: TRBD1; CDR3 DNA: TGTGCCAGTAGCCTACAAGGGGGCTTGGGCTCTGGGGCCAACGTCCTGACTTTC; CDR3 protein: CASSLQGGLGSGANVLTF
J gene: TRBJ1-1; V gene: TRBV7-9; clone size: few; D gene: .; CDR3 DNA: TGTGCCAGCAGCTTAGCGCTAGGGAGGGCTTTCTTT; CDR3 protein: CASSLALGRAFF
J gene: TRBJ2-2; V gene: TRBV9; clone size: .; D gene: TRBD2; CDR3 DNA: TGTGCCAGCAGCGTAATGGGGGCGGGAGGCCTCACCGGGGAGCTGTTTTTT; CDR3 protein: CASSVMGAGGLTGELFF
J gene: TRBJ1-2; V gene: TRBV28; clone size: .; D gene: .; CDR3 DNA: TGTGCCAGCAGTTTATCTCCCTCCTATGGCTACACCTTC; CDR3 protein: CASSLSPSYGYTF
J gene: TRBJ2-3; V gene: TRBV4-1; clone size: .; D gene: .; CDR3 DNA: TGCGCCAGCAGCCAAGATCGAGCGTCTAGCACAGATACGCAGTATTTT; CDR3 protein: CASSQDRASSTDTQYF
J gene: TRBJ2-5; V gene: TRBV7-9; clone size: .; D gene: TRBD2; CDR3 DNA: TGTGCCAGCAGCTTCGTGTCGGGACTAGCGGGGCTGGAGACCCAGTACTTC; CDR3 protein: CASSFVSGLAGLETQYF
J gene: TRBJ2-1; V gene: TRBV28; clone size: .; D gene: TRBD2; CDR3 DNA: TGTGCCAGCAGTTTTAGGGGTCCGCGGGGTCGCGGGAGCCGACATGAGCAGTTCTTC; CDR3 protein: CASSFRGPRGRGSRHEQFF
J gene: TRBJ2-3; V gene: TRBV27; clone size: .; D gene: TRBD2; CDR3 DNA: TGTGCCAGCAGTTTATCGAGAGGTAGCGGGGGCCGCGATACGCAGTATTTT; CDR3 protein: CASSLSRGSGGRDTQYF
J gene: TRBJ2-5; V gene: TRBV2; clone size: .; D gene: TRBD2; CDR3 DNA: TGTGCCAGTATAGCGGGAGCGAAGGAGACCCAGTACTTC; CDR3 protein: CASIAGAKETQYF
J gene: TRBJ2-4; V gene: TRBV29-1; clone size: once; D gene: TRBD2; CDR3 DNA: TGCAGCGTGTTAGCGGGAGGGAGAAACATTCAGTACTTC; CDR3 protein: CSVLAGGRNIQYF
J gene: TRBJ1-1; V gene: TRBV29-1; clone size: .; D gene: .; CDR3 DNA: TGCAGCGCTTCCGGGGGGGGTATGAACACTGAAGCTTTCTTT; CDR3 protein: CSASGGGMNTEAFF
J gene: TRBJ1-2; V gene: TRBV6-4; clone size: .; D gene: .; CDR3 DNA: TGTGCCAGCCGAGTGGCCCCCGGGGGGGGCTATGGCTACACCTTC; CDR3 protein: CASRVAPGGGYGYTF
J gene: TRBJ2-7; V gene: TRBV30; clone size: once; D gene: TRBD1; CDR3 DNA: TGTGCCCTGGGGACAGGGGTACGTGAGCAGTACTTC; CDR3 protein: CALGTGVREQYF
J gene: TRBJ1-4; V gene: TRBV7-2; clone size: .; D gene: .; CDR3 DNA: TGTGCCAGCAGCTTAGTCCCGGGTTCTAATGAAAAACTGTTTTTT; CDR3 protein: CASSLVPGSNEKLFF
J gene: TRBJ1-2; V gene: TRBV27; clone size: .; D gene: TRBD1; CDR3 DNA: TGTGCCAGCAGCCCTCCGGGACAGGGCTATGGCTACACCTTC; CDR3 protein: CASSPPGQGYGYTF
J gene: TRBJ1-1; V gene: TRBV9; clone size: .; D gene: .; CDR3 DNA: TGTGCCAGCAGCGTAGTCGGACAGATGAACACTGAAGCTTTCTTT; CDR3 protein: CASSVVGQMNTEAFF
J gene: TRBJ1-2; V gene: TRBV29-1; clone size: .; D gene: .; CDR3 DNA: TGCAGCGTTGACAGGGATGGCTACACCTTC; CDR3 protein: CSVDRDGYTF
J gene: TRBJ2-7; V gene: TRBV18; clone size: once; D gene: TRBD2; CDR3 DNA: TGTGCCAGCTCAGTTGGGCGGGAGGGCTACGAGCAGTACTTC; CDR3 protein: CASSVGREGYEQYF
J gene: TRBJ2-2; V gene: TRBV28; clone size: .; D gene: TRBD1; CDR3 DNA: TGTGCCAGCACGGCCTGGGGCCAGGGGGACACCGGGGAGCTGTTTTTT; CDR3 protein: CASTAWGQGDTGELFF
J gene: TRBJ2-3; V gene: TRBV4-1; clone size: few; D gene: TRBD1; CDR3 DNA: TGCGCCAGCACTCAGGGGGTCTTCACAGATACGCAGTATTTT; CDR3 protein: CASTQGVFTDTQYF
J gene: TRBJ2-5; V gene: TRBV6-5; clone size: .; D gene: TRBD2; CDR3 DNA: TGTGCCAGCAGAGCTAGCGGGAGTGCCGAGACCCAGTACTTC; CDR3 protein: CASRASGSAETQYF
J gene: TRBJ2-1; V gene: TRBV6-1; clone size: .; D gene: TRBD2; CDR3 DNA: TGTGCCAGCAGTGAAAGGCTAGCGGGTGCCTACAATGAGCAGTTCTTC; CDR3 protein: CASSERLAGAYNEQFF
J gene: TRBJ1-2; V gene: TRBV19; clone size: .; D gene: TRBD1; CDR3 DNA: TGTGCCAGTAGTAGCAGGGACAGGGGCTACACCTTC; CDR3 protein: CASSSRDRGYTF
J gene: TRBJ2-4; V gene: TRBV6-5; clone size: once; D gene: .; CDR3 DNA: TGTGCCAGCAGTTCCCCCCTGCGGGACTCAAAAAACATTCAGTACTTC; CDR3 protein: CASSSPLRDSKNIQYF
J gene: TRBJ2-1; V gene: TRBV7-2; clone size: .; D gene: .; CDR3 DNA: TGTGCCAGCAGCTTGGACTTATCAGCCTACAATGAGCAGTTCTTC; CDR3 protein: CASSLDLSAYNEQFF
J gene: TRBJ1-1; V gene: TRBV11-1; clone size: .; D gene: .; CDR3 DNA: TGTGCCAGCAGCTTAGCTATGGGGGCACCACTATGGGTGAACACTGAAGCTTTCTTT; CDR3 protein: CASSLAMGAPLWVNTEAFF
J gene: TRBJ2-4; V gene: TRBV7-8; clone size: .; D gene: TRBD2; CDR3 DNA: TGTGCCAGCAGCTCAATCACCACGAGCGGGGTAGCGGGACTTGACATTCAGTACTTC; CDR3 protein: CASSSITTSGVAGLDIQYF
J gene: TRBJ2-1; V gene: TRBV5-1; clone size: once; D gene: TRBD1; CDR3 DNA: TGCGCCAGCAGCCCTCTGGGACAGGGGGGTCCCTACAATGAGCAGTTCTTC; CDR3 protein: CASSPLGQGGPYNEQFF
J gene: TRBJ2-5; V gene: TRBV21-1; clone size: .; D gene: .; CDR3 DNA: TGTGCCAGCAGCAACGGGGTAGGGGCGGGAGAGCCAGGGGAGACCCAGTACTTC; CDR3 protein: CASSNGVGAGEPGETQYF
J gene: TRBJ2-5; V gene: TRBV5-1; clone size: .; D gene: TRBD1; CDR3 DNA: TGCGCCAGCAGCGGATCCGGGACAGGGGCATCCCAGTACTTC; CDR3 protein: CASSGSGTGASQYF